One and the same sample provided the 23 T cell receptor beta chains below, sequenced in a study of monozygotic twins with cystic fibrosis. Assay used: immunoSEQ multiplex PCR; TCRdb lists only in-frame clones, some missing. The sample holds about 24,000 clones; 75% to 95% are singletons and the top ten take 0.29%. The sequenced material came from blood. Every receptor here comes from a girl aged 2-10 years with cystic fibrosis.

V and J are TRBV7-2 and TRBJ2-7; 7 bases are shared with TRBD1. J was trimmed by 2 bases and V by 4 bases; bases with no gene match: 5. This CDR3 spans 14 amino acids. Germline loops: CDR1 SGHTA, CDR2 FQGNSA. The CDR3 coding sequence is TGTGCCAGCAGCTCAATGGACAGGCCCTACGAGCAGTACTTC. It is translated as CASSSMDRPYEQYF. The complete variable domain, with remaining parts taken from reference TRBV7-2 and TRBJ2-7, reads GAGVSQSPSNKVTEKGKDVELRCDPISGHTALYWYRQSLGQGLEFLIYFQGNSAPDKSGLPSDRFSAERTGGSVSTLTIQRTQQEDSAVYLCASSSMDRPYEQYFGPGTRLTVT.

The chain combines TRBV9 with TRBJ1-2; D is undetermined. Germline V gene data show CDR1 as SGDLS and CDR2 as YYNGEE. The CDR3 consists of 14 residues. V was clipped by 2 bases and J by 8 bases, with 16 bases between them. The chain's CDR3 is CASSVLGSGGGYTF. CDR3 sequence (DNA): TGTGCCAGCAGCGTTTTGGGCTCCGGAGGGGGCTACACCTTC.

The chain has TRBV28 and TRBJ1-6, with D possibly matching TRBD1 (6 bases). Deletions cut 5 bases from V and 8 bases from J, with 16 bases between. CDR1 MDHEN and CDR2 SYDVKM come from the germline V gene. The CDR3 length is 15 residues. The CDR3 region is CASSLPLGGHSPLHF. CDR3 coding DNA: TGTGCCAGCAGTCTACCCCTGGGGGGCCATTCACCCCTCCACTTT.

The chain combines TRBV28 with TRBJ1-1; 9 nucleotides agree with TRBD1. Losses at the gene ends were 5 bases for V and 5 bases for J; bases not matched to a gene: 9. Germline CDR1 reads MDHEN; CDR2 reads SYDVKM. The CDR3 is 15 residues long. CDR3: CASSPSGQGTTEAFF. The CDR3 region has the DNA TGTGCCAGCAGTCCCTCGGGACAGGGAACTACTGAAGCTTTCTTT.

V and J are TRBV27 and TRBJ1-4; possibly TRBD1 for D (5 bases). V was pared by 2 bases and J by 0 bases, with 16 bases between. Germline V gene sequence: CDR1 MNHEY, CDR2 SMNVEV (reference sequence). The CDR3 runs 18 residues. This chain's CDR3 is CASSLRHVGAATNEKLFF. As DNA, the CDR3 is TGTGCCAGCAGTTTACGCCATGTAGGGGCAGCAACTAATGAAAAACTGTTTTTT.

Remarks on this clone: One end of the junction varies from germline; a read error may be responsible. The chain uses TRBV4-3 and TRBJ1-4; the D gene is possibly TRBD1 (6 bases). Germline V gene data show CDR1 as LGHNA and CDR2 as YSLEER. This CDR3 has 17 residues. The CDR3 DNA is TGCGCCAGCAGCCATAGGGGACAAGAAGATTCGAATGGAAAACTGTTTTTT. It translates to CASSHRGQEDSNGKLFF.

The gene calls are TRBV29-1 and TRBJ1-4; D is possibly TRBD1 (6 bases). The CDR3 contains 16 residues. Germline CDR1 reads SQVTM; CDR2 reads ANQGSEA. The germline V and J ends were trimmed by 6 bases and 0 bases, with 17 bases remaining between them. This chain's CDR3 is CSVAGTKQPTNEKLFF. The DNA for the CDR3 is TGCAGCGTCGCCGGGACAAAGCAACCAACTAATGAAAAACTGTTTTTT. The full variable domain, its missing parts supplied by reference TRBV29-1 and TRBJ1-4, is SAVISQKPSRDICQRGTSLTIQCQVDSQVTMMFWYRQQPGQSLTLIATANQGSEATYESGFVIDKFPISRPNLTFSTLTVSNMSPEDSSIYLCSVAGTKQPTNEKLFFGSGTQLSVL.

The genes are TRBV15 and TRBJ2-7, with TRBD1 matching over 9 bases. The CDR3 covers 16 residues. CDR1 is LNHNV and CDR2 is YYDKDF in the germline V gene (reference sequence). V shed 3 bases and J 3 bases; nucleotides not matched to a gene: 9. The CDR3 nucleotides are TGTGCCACCAGCAGGCCAGAGGGACAGGGTATCTACGAGCAGTACTTC. As protein: CATSRPEGQGIYEQYF.

The V gene is TRBV7-2, the J gene TRBJ2-7; 7 bases map to TRBD2. Germline CDR1 SGHTA, CDR2 FQGNSA. The CDR3 length is 14 residues. The ends lost 1 base at V and 2 bases at J; junction bases unmatched: 2. The CDR3 is CASSLGGGTYEQYF. The DNA for the CDR3 is TGTGCCAGCAGCTTAGGCGGGGGTACCTACGAGCAGTACTTC.

The CDR3 reads CASSLDPRGSQEGGTEAFF. CDR3 DNA: TGCGCCAGCAGCTTGGACCCACGAGGTAGTCAGGAGGGTGGAACTGAAGCTTTCTTT. This rearrangement joins TRBV5-1 to TRBJ1-1; D is unresolved. The CDR3 has 19 amino acids. Germline V gives CDR1 SGHRS, CDR2 YFSETQ. V was clipped by 0 bases and J by 5 bases, with 26 bases between them.

The chain uses TRBV27 and TRBJ1-6; D is unclear. The CDR3 length is 14 residues. Germline CDR1 and CDR2: MNHEY and SMNVEV (reference sequence). V was trimmed by 2 bases and J by 7 bases, leaving 9 bases between them. The CDR3 DNA sequence: TGTGCCAGCAGTTTAGTACAGTCAAATTCACCCCTCCACTTT. It codes for CASSLVQSNSPLHF.

The chain uses TRBV9 and TRBJ1-2; 10 bases are shared with TRBD1. Germline V gives CDR1 SGDLS, CDR2 YYNGEE. This CDR3 is 16 amino acids long. V shed 1 base and J 6 bases; nucleotides not matched to a gene: 9. CDR3 nucleotide sequence: TGTGCCAGCAGCGTACCAACGACAGGGGGCGCGAATGGCTACACCTTC. Translated: CASSVPTTGGANGYTF.

V and J are TRBV4-3 and TRBJ2-2; 9 nucleotides align to TRBD2. With 0 bases clipped from V and 8 bases from J, the junction kept 10 bases outside the gene matches. CDR3 size: 17 residues. In germline, CDR1 is LGHNA, CDR2 YSLEER. The CDR3 region is CASSQDLAGRGRGELFF. The DNA for the CDR3 is TGCGCCAGCAGCCAAGATCTAGCGGGGCGAGGTAGGGGGGAGCTGTTTTTT.

The chain employs TRBV6-6 and TRBJ1-6, with no clear D. The germline CDR1 and CDR2 sequences are MNHNY and SVGAGI (reference sequence). The CDR3 is 12 residues long. V lost 7 bases and J 11 bases, leaving 12 bases between the germline ends. CDR3 residues: CASTRVSAPLHF. The CDR3, as DNA: TGTGCCAGCACCCGGGTCAGCGCACCCCTCCACTTT.

The rearrangement links TRBV7-9 to TRBJ2-1; 8 bases fit TRBD2. The germline gives CDR1 SEHNR, CDR2 FQNEAQ (reference sequence). J gave up 7 bases and V 8 bases, and 10 bases lay outside the gene matches. The length of the CDR3 is 14 residues. CDR3 region: CASVLSGGPNEQFF. CDR3 sequence (DNA): TGTGCCAGCGTTTTATCGGGGGGGCCTAATGAGCAGTTCTTC.

J is TRBJ2-3 and V is TRBV19; 8 bases match TRBD2. V trimming: 3 bases; J trimming: 2 bases; junction bases outside the gene matches: 4. Germline CDR1 and CDR2: LNHDA and SQIVND (reference sequence). The CDR3 is 15 amino acids. Here the CDR3 reads CASSITRGATDTQYF. DNA for the CDR3: TGTGCCAGTAGTATCACGCGGGGGGCCACAGATACGCAGTATTTT. The full variable domain, in which reference TRBV19 and TRBJ2-3 provide the parts outside the CDR3, is DGGITQSPKYLFRKEGQNVTLSCEQNLNHDAMYWYRQDPGQGLRLIYYSQIVNDFQKGDIAEGYSVSREKKESFPLTVTSAQKNPTAFYLCASSITRGATDTQYFGPGTRLTVL.

The chain couples TRBV5-6 to TRBJ1-1, with TRBD1 matching over 7 bases. V dropped 0 bases and J dropped 9; count of bases not matched to a gene: 2. The CDR3 is made up of 12 amino acids. CDR1 and CDR2 (germline): SGHDT, YYEEEE. The CDR3 protein is CASSLERGQAFF. The CDR3 DNA reads as TGTGCCAGCAGCTTGGAGAGGGGGCAAGCTTTCTTT. Combining the CDR3 with reference TRBV5-6 and TRBJ1-1 gives the whole variable domain DAGVTQSPTHLIKTRGQQVTLRCSPKSGHDTVSWYQQALGQGPQFIFQYYEEEERQRGNFPDRFSGHQFPNYSSELNVNALLLGDSALYLCASSLERGQAFFGQGTRLTVV.

The chain has TRBV7-2 and TRBJ1-5; 9 bases line up with TRBD1. The CDR3 is made up of 15 amino acids. The J segment lost 7 bases and the V segment lost 1 base, leaving 5 bases of the junction unmatched. The germline V gene has CDR1 SGHTA and CDR2 FQGNSA. CDR3 loop: CASSLGTGGYQPQHF. CDR3 DNA: TGTGCCAGCAGCTTAGGCACAGGGGGCTACCAGCCCCAGCATTTT.

The chain joins TRBV6-6 to TRBJ2-5; the D is unclear. CDR1 MNHNY and CDR2 SVGAGI come from the germline V gene (reference sequence). The CDR3 has 14 residues. With 2 bases removed from V and 2 bases from J, the gap between germline ends came to 9 bases. The CDR3 DNA sequence: TGTGCCAGCAGTTACATTTCAGAGCAAGAGACCCAGTACTTC. Translated: CASSYISEQETQYF.

This rearrangement joins TRBV7-2 to TRBJ2-3; weak D call: TRBD2 (6 bases). The CDR3 extends over 17 amino acids. Between the trimmed V and J ends, which lost 4 bases and 0 bases, there was a span of 17 bases. Germline CDR1 is SGHTA and CDR2 is FQGNSA. As DNA, the CDR3 is TGTGCCAGCAGCTACACCGGGACTTCCTTTAGCACAGATACGCAGTATTTT. Residues: CASSYTGTSFSTDTQYF.

This chain links TRBV6-5 with TRBJ2-5; 10 bases are shared with TRBD2. The CDR3 loop spans 16 amino acids. The germline V gene has CDR1 MNHEY and CDR2 SVGAGI. The J segment lost 1 base and the V segment lost 1 base, leaving 3 bases of the junction unmatched. In nucleotides, the CDR3 is TGTGCCAGCAGTTACTTAGCGGGGGGCTCCCAAGAGACCCAGTACTTC. Translated, it gives CASSYLAGGSQETQYF.

The chain is built from TRBV13 and TRBJ2-7; tentative D call: TRBD1 (5 bases). The CDR3 is 14 amino acids. Germline values: CDR1 PRHDT, CDR2 FYEKMQ (reference sequence). V gave up 2 bases and J gave up 3 bases, with 11 bases separating them. The CDR3 bases are TGTGCCAGCAGCTTATCCCCAGGGCTCTACGAGCAGTACTTC. This gives the protein CASSLSPGLYEQYF.

This sequence joins TRBV9 and TRBJ1-3; D is perhaps TRBD1 (5 bases). V lost 0 bases and J lost 3, with 7 bases in between. Per germline, CDR1 SGDLS and CDR2 YYNGEE. The CDR3 runs 14 residues. In nucleotides, the CDR3 is TGTGCCAGCAGCGTAGAGGGGAGTGGAAACACCATATATTTT. Translating it yields CASSVEGSGNTIYF.